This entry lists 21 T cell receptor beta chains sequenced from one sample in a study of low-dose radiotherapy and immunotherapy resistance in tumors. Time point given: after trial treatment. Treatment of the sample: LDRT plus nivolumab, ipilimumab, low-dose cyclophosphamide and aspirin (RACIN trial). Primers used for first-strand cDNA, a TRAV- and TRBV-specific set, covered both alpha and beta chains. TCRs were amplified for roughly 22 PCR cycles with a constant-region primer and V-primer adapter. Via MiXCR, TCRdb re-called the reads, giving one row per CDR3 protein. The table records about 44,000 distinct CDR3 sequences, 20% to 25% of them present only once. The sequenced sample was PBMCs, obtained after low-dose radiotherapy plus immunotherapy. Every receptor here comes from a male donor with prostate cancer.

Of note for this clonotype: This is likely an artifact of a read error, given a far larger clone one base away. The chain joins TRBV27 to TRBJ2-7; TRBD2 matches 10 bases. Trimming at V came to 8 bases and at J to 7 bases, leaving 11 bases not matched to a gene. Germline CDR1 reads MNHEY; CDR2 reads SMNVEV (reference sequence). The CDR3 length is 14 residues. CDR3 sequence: CASGLGLAIDEQYF. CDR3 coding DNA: TGTGCCAGCGGACTGGGACTAGCGATCGATGAGCAGTACTTC.

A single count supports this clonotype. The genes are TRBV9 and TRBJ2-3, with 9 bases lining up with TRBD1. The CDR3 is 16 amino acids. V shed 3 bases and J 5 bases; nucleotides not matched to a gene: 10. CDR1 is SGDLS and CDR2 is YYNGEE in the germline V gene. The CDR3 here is CASSALGQGDRDTQYF. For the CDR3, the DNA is TGTGCCAGCAGCGCGTTGGGACAGGGAGATAGAGATACGCAGTATTTT.

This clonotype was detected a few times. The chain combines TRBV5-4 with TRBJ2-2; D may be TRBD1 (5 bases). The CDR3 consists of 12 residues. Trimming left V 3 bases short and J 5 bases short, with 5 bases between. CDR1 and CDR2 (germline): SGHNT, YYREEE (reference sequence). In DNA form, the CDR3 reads TGTGCCAGCAGCTCAGGGACCGGGGAGCTGTTTTTT. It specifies CASSSGTGELFF.

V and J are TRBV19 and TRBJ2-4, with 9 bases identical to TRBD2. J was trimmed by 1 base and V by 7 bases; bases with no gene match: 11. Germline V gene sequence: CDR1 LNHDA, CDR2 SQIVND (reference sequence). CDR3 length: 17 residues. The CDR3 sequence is CASNSGPLAGAKNIQYF. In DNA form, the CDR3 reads TGTGCCAGTAATTCTGGACCCCTAGCGGGGGCCAAAAACATTCAGTACTTC.

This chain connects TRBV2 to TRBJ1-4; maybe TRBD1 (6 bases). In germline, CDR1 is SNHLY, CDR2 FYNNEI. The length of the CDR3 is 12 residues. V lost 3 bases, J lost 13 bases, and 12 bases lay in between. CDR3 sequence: CASSELGTILFF. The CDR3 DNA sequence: TGTGCCAGCAGTGAGCTAGGGACAATACTGTTTTTT.

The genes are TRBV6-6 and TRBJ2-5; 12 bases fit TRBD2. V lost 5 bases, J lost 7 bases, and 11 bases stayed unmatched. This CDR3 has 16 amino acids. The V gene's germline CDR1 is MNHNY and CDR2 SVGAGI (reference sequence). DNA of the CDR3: TGTGCCAGCAGTGCGAGGCTAGCGGGAGGGCCGGGGACCCAGTACTTC. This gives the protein CASSARLAGGPGTQYF.

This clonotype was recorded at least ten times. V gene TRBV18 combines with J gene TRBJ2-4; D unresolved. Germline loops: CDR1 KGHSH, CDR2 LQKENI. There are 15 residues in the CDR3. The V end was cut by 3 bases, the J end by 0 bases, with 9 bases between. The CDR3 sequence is CASSPLPTAKNIQYF. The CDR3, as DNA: TGTGCCAGCTCACCCCTTCCCACAGCCAAAAACATTCAGTACTTC.

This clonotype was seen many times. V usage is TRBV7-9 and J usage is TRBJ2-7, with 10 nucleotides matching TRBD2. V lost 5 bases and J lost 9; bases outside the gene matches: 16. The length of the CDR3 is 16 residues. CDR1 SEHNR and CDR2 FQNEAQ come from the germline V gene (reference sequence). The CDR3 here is CASSPRTSGSLGGQYF. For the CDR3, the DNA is TGTGCCAGCAGCCCTCGGACTAGCGGTAGTCTCGGGGGGCAGTACTTC.

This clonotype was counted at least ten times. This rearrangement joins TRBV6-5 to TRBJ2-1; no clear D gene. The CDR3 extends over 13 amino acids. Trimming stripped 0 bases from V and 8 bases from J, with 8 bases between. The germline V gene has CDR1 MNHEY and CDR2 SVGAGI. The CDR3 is CASSYSSGYEQFF. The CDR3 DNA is TGTGCCAGCAGTTACTCTTCTGGCTATGAGCAGTTCTTC.

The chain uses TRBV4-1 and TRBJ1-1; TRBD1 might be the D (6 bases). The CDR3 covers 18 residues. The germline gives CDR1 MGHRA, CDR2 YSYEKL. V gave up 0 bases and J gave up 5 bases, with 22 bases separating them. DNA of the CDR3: TGCGCCAGCAGCCAAGATCCGACGTCTAGCGGGAGGGGGACTGAAGCTTTCTTT. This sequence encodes CASSQDPTSSGRGTEAFF.

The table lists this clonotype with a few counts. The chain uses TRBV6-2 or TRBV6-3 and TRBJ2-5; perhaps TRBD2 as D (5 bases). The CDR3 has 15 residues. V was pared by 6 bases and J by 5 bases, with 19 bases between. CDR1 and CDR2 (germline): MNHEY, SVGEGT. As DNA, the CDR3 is TGTGCCAGCAGCCCTTCCGGGAAGAAGAAGGAGACCCAGTACTTC. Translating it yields CASSPSGKKKETQYF.

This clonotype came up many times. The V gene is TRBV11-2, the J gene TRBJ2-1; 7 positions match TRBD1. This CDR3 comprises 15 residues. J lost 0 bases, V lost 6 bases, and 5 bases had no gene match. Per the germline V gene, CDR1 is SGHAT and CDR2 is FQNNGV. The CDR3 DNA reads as TGTGCCAGCAGACAGGGACAGTCCTCCTACAATGAGCAGTTCTTC. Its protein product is CASRQGQSSYNEQFF.

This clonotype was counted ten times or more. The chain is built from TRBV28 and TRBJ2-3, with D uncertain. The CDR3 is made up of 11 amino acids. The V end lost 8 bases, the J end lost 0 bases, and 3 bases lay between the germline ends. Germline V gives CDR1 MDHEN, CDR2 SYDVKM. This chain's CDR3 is CASHSTDTQYF. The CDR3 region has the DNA TGTGCCAGCCACAGCACAGATACGCAGTATTTT.

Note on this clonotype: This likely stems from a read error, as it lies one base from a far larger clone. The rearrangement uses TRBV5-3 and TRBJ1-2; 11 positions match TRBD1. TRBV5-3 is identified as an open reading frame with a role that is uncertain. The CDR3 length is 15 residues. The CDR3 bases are TGCACCAGCAGCTTGGTCGGACAGGGGGCTTATGGCTACACCTTC. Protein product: CTSSLVGQGAYGYTF.

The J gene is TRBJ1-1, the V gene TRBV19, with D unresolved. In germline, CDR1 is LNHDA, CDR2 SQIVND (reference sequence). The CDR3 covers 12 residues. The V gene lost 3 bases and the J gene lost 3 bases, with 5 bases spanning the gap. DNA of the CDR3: TGTGCCAGTAGTATTTCCCACACTGAAGCTTTCTTT. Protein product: CASSISHTEAFF. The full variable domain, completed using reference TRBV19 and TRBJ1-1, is DGGITQSPKYLFRKEGQNVTLSCEQNLNHDAMYWYRQDPGQGLRLIYYSQIVNDFQKGDIAEGYSVSREKKESFPLTVTSAQKNPTAFYLCASSISHTEAFFGQGTRLTVV.

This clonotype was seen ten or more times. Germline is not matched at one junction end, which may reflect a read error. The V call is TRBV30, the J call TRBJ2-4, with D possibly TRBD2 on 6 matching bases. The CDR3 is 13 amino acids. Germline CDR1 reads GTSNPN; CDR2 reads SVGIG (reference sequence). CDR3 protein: CAWSVLAREPPFF. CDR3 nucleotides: TGTGCCTGGAGTGTACTTGCCCGGGAGCCGCCTTTCTTC.

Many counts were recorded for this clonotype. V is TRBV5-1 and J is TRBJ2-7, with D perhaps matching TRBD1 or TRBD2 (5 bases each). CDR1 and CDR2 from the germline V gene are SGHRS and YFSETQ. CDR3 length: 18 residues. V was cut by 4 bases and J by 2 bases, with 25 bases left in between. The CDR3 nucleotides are TGCGCCAGCAGCCCGAAATTGGGGACCTCCACCGCTACCTACGAGCAGTACTTC. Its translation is CASSPKLGTSTATYEQYF.

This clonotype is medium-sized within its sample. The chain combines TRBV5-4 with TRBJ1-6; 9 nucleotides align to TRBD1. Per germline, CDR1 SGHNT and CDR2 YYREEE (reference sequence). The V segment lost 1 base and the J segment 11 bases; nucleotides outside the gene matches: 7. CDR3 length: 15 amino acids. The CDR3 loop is CASSLTGQGKTPLHF. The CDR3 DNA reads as TGTGCCAGCAGCTTGACGGGACAGGGCAAAACACCCCTCCACTTT.

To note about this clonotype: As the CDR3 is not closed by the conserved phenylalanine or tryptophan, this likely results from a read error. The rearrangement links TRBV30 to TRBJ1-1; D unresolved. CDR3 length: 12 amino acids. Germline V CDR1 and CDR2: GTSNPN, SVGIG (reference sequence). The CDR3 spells CDWIPLNTEAFV. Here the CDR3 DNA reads TGTGACTGGATCCCCTTGAACACTGAAGCTTTCGTT.

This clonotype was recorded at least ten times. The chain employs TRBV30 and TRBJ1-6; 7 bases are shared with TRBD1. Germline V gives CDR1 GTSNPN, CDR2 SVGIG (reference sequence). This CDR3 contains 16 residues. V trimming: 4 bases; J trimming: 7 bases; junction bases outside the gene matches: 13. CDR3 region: CAWIVGATGKNSPLHF. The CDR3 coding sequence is TGTGCCTGGATCGTCGGAGCGACAGGGAAGAATTCACCCCTCCACTTT.

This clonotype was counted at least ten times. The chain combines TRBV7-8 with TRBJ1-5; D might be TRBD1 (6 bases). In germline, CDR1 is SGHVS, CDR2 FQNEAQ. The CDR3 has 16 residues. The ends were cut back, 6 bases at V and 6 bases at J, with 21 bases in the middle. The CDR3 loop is CASRGGGGGVGQPQHF. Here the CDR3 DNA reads TGTGCCAGCAGGGGTGGTGGTGGGGGCGTGGGTCAGCCCCAGCATTTT.